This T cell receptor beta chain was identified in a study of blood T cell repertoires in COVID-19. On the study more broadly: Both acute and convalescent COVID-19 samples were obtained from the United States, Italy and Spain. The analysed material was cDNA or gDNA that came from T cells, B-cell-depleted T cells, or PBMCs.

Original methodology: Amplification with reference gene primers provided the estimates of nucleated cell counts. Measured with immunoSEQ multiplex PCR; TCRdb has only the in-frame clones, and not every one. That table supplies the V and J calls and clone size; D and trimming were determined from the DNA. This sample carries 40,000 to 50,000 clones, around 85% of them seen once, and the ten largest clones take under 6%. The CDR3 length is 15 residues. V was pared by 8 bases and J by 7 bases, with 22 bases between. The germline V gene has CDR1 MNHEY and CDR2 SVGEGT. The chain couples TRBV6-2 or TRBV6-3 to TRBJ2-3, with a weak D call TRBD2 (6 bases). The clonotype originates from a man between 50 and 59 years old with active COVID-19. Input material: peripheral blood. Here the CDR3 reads CASRPGGAGSHTQYF. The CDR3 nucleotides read TGTGCCAGCCGCCCCGGAGGGGCAGGTTCGCATACGCAGTATTTT.